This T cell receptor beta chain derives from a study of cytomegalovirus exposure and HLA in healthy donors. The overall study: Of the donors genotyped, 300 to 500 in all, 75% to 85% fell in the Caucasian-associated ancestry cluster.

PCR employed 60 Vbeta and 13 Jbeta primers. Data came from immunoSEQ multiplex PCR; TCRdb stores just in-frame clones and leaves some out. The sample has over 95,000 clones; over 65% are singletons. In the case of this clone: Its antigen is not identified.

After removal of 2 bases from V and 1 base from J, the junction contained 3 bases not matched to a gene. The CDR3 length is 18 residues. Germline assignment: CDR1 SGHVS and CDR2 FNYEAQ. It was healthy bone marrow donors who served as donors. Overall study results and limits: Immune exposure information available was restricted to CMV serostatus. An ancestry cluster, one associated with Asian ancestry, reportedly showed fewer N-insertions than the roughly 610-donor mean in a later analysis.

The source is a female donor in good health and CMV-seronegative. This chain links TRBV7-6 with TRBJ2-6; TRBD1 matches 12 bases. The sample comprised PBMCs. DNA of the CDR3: TGTGCCAGCAGCTTACGGGGACAGGGGGCGTCTGGGGCCAACGTCCTGACTTTC. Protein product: CASSLRGQGASGANVLTF.